A single sample gave rise to the 8 T cell receptor beta chains below, sequenced in a study of blood T cells in healthy people across ages. Alongside a J-beta primer mix, a sample-barcoded 5' primer served in a second PCR lasting about 6 to 12 cycles. One entry per CDR3 protein results from TCRdb running MiXCR on the 5' RACE reads. The sample contains hundreds of thousands of distinct CDR3 sequences, roughly 60% of which appear only once. The specimen sequenced was blood. Every receptor here comes from a man aged 25-45 years in good health.

The chain couples TRBV13 to TRBJ1-1, with TRBD1 identical over 7 bases. This CDR3 has 17 amino acids. With 4 bases clipped from V and 3 bases from J, the junction kept 14 bases outside the gene matches. The germline V gene encodes CDR1 PRHDT and CDR2 FYEKMQ (reference sequence). As DNA, the CDR3 is TGTGCCAGCAGCTCGACCCAGGGGGAACTAGGGTACACTGAAGCTTTCTTT. Protein sequence: CASSSTQGELGYTEAFF.

The CDR3 nucleotides read TGCAGCGGGAGTCGCGGGAGCTCCTACAATGAGCAGTTCTTC. The encoded protein is CSGSRGSSYNEQFF. The J gene is TRBJ2-1, the V gene TRBV29-1, with 7 bases identical to TRBD2. Looked up from germline, CDR1 is SQVTM and CDR2 is ANQGSEA. With 7 bases clipped from V and 0 bases from J, the junction kept 6 bases outside the gene matches. The CDR3 runs 14 residues.

Worth noting for this clonotype: The junction does not match germline at one end; this may be a read error. This chain links TRBV7-9 with TRBJ1-1; D not certain. The CDR3 is 13 amino acids. Germline V gene lookup returns CDR1 SEHNR and CDR2 FQNEAQ (reference sequence). CDR3 in amino acids: CASSLGQRVEAFF. The CDR3 DNA is TGTGCCAGCAGTTTAGGGCAGCGAGTTGAAGCTTTCTTT.

This clonotype was found once. The rearrangement joins TRBV20-1 to TRBJ2-7, with D perhaps TRBD1 (6 bases). Germline values: CDR1 DFQATT, CDR2 SNEGSKA (reference sequence). This CDR3 spans 13 amino acids. V was shortened by 7 bases and J by 3 bases, with 16 bases between the two germline ends. DNA for the CDR3: TGCAGTGTAGGGGGTGGCAGGAACTACGAGCAGTACTTC. As protein: CSVGGGRNYEQYF.

V usage is TRBV24-1 and J usage is TRBJ1-5; 7 bases are a match to TRBD1. V lost 3 bases to trimming and J lost 3 bases; unmatched junction nucleotides: 7. Germline values: CDR1 KGHDR, CDR2 SFDVKD. The CDR3 spans 16 residues. CDR3 nucleotide sequence: TGTGCCACCAGTGATAATGGACAGGCAAACAATCAGCCCCAGCATTTT. Translation: CATSDNGQANNQPQHF.

The sample holds a few counts of this clonotype. The V and J genes are TRBV12-3 or TRBV12-4 and TRBJ2-1, with 8 bases fitting TRBD1. V trimming: 4 bases; J trimming: 5 bases; junction bases outside the gene matches: 16. The CDR3 spans 18 residues. This CDR3 is CASSSPLQRQGRHNEQFF. The CDR3 DNA reads as TGTGCCAGCAGTTCCCCCCTCCAGAGACAGGGGCGGCACAATGAGCAGTTCTTC.

This clonotype was recorded many times. V usage is TRBV6-5 and J usage is TRBJ2-5; D possibly corresponds to TRBD2 (6 bases). Trimming took 6 bases from V and 4 from J, leaving 9 bases between them. Looked up from germline, CDR1 is MNHEY and CDR2 is SVGAGI. The CDR3 has 12 residues. In DNA, the CDR3 is TGTGCCAGCAGCCCGGAGGGAGAGACCCAGTACTTC. Protein sequence: CASSPEGETQYF.

This clonotype was seen more than once but under ten times. V gene TRBV12-5 combines with J gene TRBJ2-1; the D is unclear. There are 13 residues in the CDR3. V shed 0 bases and J shed 7 bases, with 7 bases lying between them. CDR1 is LGHNT and CDR2 is FRNRAP in the germline V gene. The CDR3 nucleotides read TGTGCTAGTGGTTTGGTACCGCAGAATGAGCAGTTCTTC. Its translation: CASGLVPQNEQFF.